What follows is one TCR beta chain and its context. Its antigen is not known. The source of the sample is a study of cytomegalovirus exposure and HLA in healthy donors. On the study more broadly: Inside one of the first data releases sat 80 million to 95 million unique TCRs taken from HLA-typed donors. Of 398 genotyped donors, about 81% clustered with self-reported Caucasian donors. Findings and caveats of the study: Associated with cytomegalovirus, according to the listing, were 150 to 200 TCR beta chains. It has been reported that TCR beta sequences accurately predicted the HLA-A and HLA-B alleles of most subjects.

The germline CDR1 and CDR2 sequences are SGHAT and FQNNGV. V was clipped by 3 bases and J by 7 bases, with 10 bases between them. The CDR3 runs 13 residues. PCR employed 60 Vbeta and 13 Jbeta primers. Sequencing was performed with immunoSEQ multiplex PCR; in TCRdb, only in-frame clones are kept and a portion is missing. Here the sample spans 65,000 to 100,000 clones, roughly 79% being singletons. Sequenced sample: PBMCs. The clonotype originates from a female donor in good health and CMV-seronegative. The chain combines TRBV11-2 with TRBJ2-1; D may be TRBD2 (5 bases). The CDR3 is CASSFRLANEQFF. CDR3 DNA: TGTGCCAGCAGCTTCAGGCTAGCAAATGAGCAGTTCTTC.